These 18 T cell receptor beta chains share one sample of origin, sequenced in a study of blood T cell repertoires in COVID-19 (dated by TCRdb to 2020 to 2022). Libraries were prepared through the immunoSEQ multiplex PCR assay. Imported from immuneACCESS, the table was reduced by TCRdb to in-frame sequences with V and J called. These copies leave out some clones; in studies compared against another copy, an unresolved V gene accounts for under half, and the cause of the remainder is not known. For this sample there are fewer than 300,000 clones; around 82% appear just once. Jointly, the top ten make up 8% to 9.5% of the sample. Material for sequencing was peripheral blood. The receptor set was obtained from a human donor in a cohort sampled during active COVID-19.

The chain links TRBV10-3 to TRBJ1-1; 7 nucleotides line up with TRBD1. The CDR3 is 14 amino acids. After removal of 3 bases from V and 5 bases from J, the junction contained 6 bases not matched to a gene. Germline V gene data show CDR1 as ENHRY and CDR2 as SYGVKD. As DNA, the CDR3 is TGTGCCATCAGTGAAGGGGGCGAGGTGACTGAAGCTTTCTTT. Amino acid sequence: CAISEGGEVTEAFF.

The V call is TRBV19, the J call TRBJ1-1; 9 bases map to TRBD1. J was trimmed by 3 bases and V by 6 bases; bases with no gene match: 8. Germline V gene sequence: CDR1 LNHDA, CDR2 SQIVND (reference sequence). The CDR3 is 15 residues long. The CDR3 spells CASRDRGFKDTEAFF. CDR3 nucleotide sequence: TGTGCCAGTAGGGACAGGGGCTTTAAGGACACTGAAGCTTTCTTT.

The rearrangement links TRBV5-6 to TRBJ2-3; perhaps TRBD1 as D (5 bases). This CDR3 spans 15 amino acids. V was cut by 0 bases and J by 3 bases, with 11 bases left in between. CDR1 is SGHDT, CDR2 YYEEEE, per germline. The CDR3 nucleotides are TGTGCCAGCAGCTTGGTACAGGCTCATACAGATACGCAGTATTTT. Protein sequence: CASSLVQAHTDTQYF.

CDR3 DNA sequence: TGTGCCAGCAGTTACGACAGGAACACAGATACGCAGTATTTT. Translating gives CASSYDRNTDTQYF. The chain joins TRBV6-6 to TRBJ2-3; D is possibly TRBD1 (6 bases). CDR1 is MNHNY, CDR2 SVGAGI, per germline (reference sequence). The germline V and J ends were trimmed by 2 bases and 2 bases, with 8 bases remaining between them. The CDR3 consists of 14 residues.

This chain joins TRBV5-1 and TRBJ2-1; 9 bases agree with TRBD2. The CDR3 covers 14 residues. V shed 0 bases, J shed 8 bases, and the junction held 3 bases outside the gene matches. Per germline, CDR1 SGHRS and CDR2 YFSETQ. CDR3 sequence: CASSLGTSVYEQFF. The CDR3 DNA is TGCGCCAGCAGCTTGGGGACTAGCGTTTATGAGCAGTTCTTC.

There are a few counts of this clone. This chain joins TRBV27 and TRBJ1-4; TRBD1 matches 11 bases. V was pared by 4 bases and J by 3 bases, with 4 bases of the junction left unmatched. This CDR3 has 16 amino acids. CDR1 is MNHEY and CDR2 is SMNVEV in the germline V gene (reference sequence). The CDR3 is CASSSPGQGANEKLFF. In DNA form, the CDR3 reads TGTGCCAGCAGTTCACCGGGACAGGGGGCTAATGAAAAACTGTTTTTT.

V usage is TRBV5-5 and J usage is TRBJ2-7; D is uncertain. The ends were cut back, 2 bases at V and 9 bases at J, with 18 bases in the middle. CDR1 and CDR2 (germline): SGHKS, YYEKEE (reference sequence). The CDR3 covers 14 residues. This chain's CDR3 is CASSFVTRSLVQYF. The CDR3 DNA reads TGTGCCAGCAGCTTTGTGACACGAAGTTTAGTGCAGTACTTC. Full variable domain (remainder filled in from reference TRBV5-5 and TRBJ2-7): DAGVTQSPTHLIKTRGQQVTLRCSPISGHKSVSWYQQVLGQGPQFIFQYYEKEERGRGNFPDRFSARQFPNYSSELNVNALLLGDSALYLCASSFVTRSLVQYFGPGTRLTVT.

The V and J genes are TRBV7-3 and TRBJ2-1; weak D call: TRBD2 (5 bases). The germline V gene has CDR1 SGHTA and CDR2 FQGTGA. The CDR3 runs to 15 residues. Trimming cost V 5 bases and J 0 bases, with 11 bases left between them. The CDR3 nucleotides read TGTGCCAGCAGCCCCAGCGGAGACTCCTACAATGAGCAGTTCTTC. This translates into CASSPSGDSYNEQFF.

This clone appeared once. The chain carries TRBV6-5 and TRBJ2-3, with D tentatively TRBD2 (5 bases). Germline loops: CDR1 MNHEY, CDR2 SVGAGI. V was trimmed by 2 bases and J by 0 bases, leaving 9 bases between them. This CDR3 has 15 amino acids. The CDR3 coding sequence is TGTGCCAGCAGTTACACGGGAAAGAGCACAGATACGCAGTATTTT. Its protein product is CASSYTGKSTDTQYF.

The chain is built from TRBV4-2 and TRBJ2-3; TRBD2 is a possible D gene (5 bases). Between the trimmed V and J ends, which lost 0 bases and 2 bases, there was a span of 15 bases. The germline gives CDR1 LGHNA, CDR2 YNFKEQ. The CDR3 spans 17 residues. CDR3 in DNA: TGTGCCAGCAGCCAAGAACCCTCGAGGGCGGCCACAGATACGCAGTATTTT. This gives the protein CASSQEPSRAATDTQYF.

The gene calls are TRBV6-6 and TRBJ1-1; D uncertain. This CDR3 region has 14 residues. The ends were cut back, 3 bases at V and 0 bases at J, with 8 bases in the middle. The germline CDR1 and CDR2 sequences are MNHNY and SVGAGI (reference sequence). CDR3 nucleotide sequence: TGTGCCAGCAGTTATCGGGAAATGAACACTGAAGCTTTCTTT. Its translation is CASSYREMNTEAFF.

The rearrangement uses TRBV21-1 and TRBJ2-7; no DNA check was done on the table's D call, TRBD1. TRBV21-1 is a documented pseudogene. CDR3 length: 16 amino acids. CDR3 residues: CASSNSWAILPYEQYF. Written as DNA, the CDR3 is TGTGCCAGCAGCAATTCTTGGGCAATCCTCCCCTACGAGCAGTACTTC.

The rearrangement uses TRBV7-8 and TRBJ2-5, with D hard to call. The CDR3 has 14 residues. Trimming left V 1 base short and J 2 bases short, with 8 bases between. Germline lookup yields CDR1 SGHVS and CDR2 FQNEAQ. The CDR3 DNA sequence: TGTGCCAGCAGCTTAGTGACAAATCAAGAGACCCAGTACTTC. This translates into CASSLVTNQETQYF.

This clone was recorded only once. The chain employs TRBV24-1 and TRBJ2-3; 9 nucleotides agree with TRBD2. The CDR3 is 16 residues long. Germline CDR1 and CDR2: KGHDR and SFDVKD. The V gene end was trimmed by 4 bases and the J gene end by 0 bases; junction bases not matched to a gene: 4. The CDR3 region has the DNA TGTGCCACCAGTGACTCGACTAGCGGTAGCACAGATACGCAGTATTTT. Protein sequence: CATSDSTSGSTDTQYF.

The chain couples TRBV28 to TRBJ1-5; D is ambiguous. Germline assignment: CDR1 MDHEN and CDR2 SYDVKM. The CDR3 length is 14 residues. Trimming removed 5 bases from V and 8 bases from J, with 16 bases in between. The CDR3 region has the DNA TGTGCCAGCAGTGGTACAACACGCGGCGAGCCCCAGCATTTT. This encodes CASSGTTRGEPQHF.

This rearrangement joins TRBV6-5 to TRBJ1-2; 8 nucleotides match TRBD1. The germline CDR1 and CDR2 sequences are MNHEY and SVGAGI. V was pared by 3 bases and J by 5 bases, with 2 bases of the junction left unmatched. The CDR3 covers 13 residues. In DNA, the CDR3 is TGTGCCAGCAGTTATCGGACAGGGTATGGCTACACCTTC. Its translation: CASSYRTGYGYTF.

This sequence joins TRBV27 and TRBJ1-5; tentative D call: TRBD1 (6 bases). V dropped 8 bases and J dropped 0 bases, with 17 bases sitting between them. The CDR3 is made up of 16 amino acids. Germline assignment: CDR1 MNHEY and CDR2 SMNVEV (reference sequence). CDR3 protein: CASQSGGAYSNQPQHF. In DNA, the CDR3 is TGTGCCAGCCAATCGGGGGGGGCTTATAGCAATCAGCCCCAGCATTTT.

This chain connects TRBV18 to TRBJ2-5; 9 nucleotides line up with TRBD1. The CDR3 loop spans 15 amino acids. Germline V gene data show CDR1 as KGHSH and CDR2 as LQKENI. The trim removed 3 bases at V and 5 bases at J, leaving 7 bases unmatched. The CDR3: CASSPGTGRLETQYF. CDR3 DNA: TGTGCCAGCTCACCCGGGACAGGGAGATTGGAGACCCAGTACTTC.